This T cell receptor (beta chain) was captured by sequencing in a study of shared clonotypes between healthy human individuals. Trimming took 2 bases from V and 2 from J; bases not matched to a gene: 4. CDR3 length: 15 residues. Germline V gene sequence: CDR1 SSHAT, CDR2 FNYEAQ (reference sequence). Every subset's genomic DNA went evenly onto several immunoSEQ plates. Profiling relied on immunoSEQ multiplex PCR, and the TCRdb table lists in-frame clones only, not all of them. The table shows about 670,000 clones, with about three quarters occurring only once. The clonotype comes from a woman aged 25 to 45 in good health. The sequencing sample was made of memory CD4+ T cells sorted from blood. Subset described: CD45RA-negative fraction. The chain employs TRBV7-7 and TRBJ2-5, with TRBD2 identical over 8 bases. CDR3 nucleotide sequence: TGTGCCAGCAGCTTAACCGGGACTAGTCAAGAGACCCAGTACTTC. Residues: CASSLTGTSQETQYF.